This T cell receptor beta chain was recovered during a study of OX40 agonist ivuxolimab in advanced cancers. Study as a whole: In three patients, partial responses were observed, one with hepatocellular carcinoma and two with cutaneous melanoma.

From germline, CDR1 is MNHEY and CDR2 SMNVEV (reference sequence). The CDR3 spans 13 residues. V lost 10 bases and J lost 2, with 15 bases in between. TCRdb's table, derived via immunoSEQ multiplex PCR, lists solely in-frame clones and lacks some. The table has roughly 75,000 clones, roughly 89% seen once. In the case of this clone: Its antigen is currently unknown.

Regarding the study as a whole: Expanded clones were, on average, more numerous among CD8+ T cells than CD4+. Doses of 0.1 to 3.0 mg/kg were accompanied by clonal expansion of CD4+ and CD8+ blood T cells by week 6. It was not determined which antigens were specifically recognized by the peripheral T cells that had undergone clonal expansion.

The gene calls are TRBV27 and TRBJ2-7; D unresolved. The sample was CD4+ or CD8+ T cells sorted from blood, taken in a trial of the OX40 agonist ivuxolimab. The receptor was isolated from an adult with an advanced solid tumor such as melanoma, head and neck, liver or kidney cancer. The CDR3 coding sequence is TGTGCCACGAGCCGCGGAGCCCCCTACGAGCAGTACTTC. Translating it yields CATSRGAPYEQYF.